In its sample, the clone carrying this TCR beta chain was seen many times. The antigen is not known. This sample stems from a study of shared clonotypes between healthy human individuals. General study findings and limits: Few donors restricted represented genetic and exposure-history diversity.

The unsorted PBMC sample used ten immunoSEQ deep assay plates. The table came from immunoSEQ multiplex PCR; TCRdb's copy has only in-frame clones and leaves some out. This sample carries fewer than 500,000 clones, almost 80% of them seen once, and the ten largest clones take approximately 13%. Trimming pared 2 bases from V and 1 base from J, leaving 9 bases between. CDR3 size: 14 residues. Per germline, CDR1 SGHNT and CDR2 YYREEE (reference sequence). Recent vaccinations or acute infections were absent in the healthy HIV-negative adult donors. Extraction of genomic DNA in unsorted samples used about 90 million PBMCs.

The sequencing sample was made of PBMCs. This clonotype was obtained from a woman in her thirties or forties in good health. Some clones in this sample may be carry-over from other donors' samples. The rearrangement uses TRBV5-4 and TRBJ1-1; no firm D call. The DNA of the CDR3 is TGTGCCAGCAGCTTCTCTACGGGGAACACTGAAGCTTTCTTT. It encodes CASSFSTGNTEAFF.